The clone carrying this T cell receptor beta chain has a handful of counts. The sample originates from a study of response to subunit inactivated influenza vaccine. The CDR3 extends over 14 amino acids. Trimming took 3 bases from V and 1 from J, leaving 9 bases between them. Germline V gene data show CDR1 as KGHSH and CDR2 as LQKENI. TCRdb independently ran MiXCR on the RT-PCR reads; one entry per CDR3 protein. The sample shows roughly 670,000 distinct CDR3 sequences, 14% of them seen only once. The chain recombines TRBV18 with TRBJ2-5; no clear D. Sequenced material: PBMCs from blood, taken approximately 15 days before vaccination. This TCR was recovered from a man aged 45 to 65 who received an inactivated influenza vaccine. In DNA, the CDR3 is TGTGCCAGCTCACCGGTTACCCTCCAAGAGACCCAGTACTTC. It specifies CASSPVTLQETQYF.